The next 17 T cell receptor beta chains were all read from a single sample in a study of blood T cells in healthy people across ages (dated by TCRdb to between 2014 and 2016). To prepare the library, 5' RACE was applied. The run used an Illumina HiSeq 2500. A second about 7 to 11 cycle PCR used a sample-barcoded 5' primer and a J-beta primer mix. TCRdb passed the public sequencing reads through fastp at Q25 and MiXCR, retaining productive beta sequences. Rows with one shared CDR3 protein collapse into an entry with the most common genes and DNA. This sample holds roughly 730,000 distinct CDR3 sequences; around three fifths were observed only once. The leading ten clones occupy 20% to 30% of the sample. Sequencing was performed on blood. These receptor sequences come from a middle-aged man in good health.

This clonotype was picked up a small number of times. CDR3 loop: CASSPTRGRVAYEQYF. CDR3 nucleotides: TGTGCCAGCAGCCCCACTAGGGGGAGAGTTGCCTACGAGCAGTACTTC. V and J are TRBV7-2 and TRBJ2-7; possible D gene TRBD1, 6 bases. CDR1 is SGHTA, CDR2 FQGNSA, per germline. The V end lost 5 bases, the J end lost 2 bases, and 19 bases lay between the germline ends. CDR3 length equals 16 residues.

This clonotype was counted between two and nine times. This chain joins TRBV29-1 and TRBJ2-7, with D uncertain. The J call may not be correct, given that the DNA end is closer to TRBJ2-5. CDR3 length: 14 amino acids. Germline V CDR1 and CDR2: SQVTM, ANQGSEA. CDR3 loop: CSVESDNPRETQYF. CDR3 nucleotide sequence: TGCAGCGTTGAATCCGACAATCCTAGGGAGACCCAGTACTTC.

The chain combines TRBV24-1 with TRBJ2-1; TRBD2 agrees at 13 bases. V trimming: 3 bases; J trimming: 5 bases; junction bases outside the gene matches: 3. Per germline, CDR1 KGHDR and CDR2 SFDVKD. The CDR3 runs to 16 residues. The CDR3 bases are TGTGCCACCAGTGATAGACTAGCGGGGGGACACAATGAGCAGTTCTTC. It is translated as CATSDRLAGGHNEQFF.

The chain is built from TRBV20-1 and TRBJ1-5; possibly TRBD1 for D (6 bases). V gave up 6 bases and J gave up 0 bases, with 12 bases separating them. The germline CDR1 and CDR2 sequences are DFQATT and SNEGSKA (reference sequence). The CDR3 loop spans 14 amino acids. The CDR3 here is CSAPDRSSNQPQHF. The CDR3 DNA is TGCAGTGCCCCGGACAGATCTAGCAATCAGCCCCAGCATTTT.

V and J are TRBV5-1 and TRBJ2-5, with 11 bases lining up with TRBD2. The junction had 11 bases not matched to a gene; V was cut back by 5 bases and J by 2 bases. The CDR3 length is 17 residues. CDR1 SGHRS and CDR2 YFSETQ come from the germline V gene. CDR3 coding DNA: TGCGCCAGCAGAGAGGGGGGCCTAGCGGGAGGTCAAGAGACCCAGTACTTC. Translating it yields CASREGGLAGGQETQYF. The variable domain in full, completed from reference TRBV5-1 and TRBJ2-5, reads KAGVTQTPRYLIKTRGQQVTLSCSPISGHRSVSWYQQTPGQGLQFLFEYFSETQRNKGNFPGRFSGRQFSNSRSEMNVSTLELGDSALYLCASREGGLAGGQETQYFGPGTRLLVL.

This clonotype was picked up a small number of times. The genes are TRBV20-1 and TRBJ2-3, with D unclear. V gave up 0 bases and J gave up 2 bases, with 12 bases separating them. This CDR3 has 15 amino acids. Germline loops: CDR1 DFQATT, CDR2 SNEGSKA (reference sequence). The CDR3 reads CSARDAVAITDTQYF. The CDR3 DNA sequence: TGCAGTGCTAGAGACGCAGTAGCAATCACAGATACGCAGTATTTT.

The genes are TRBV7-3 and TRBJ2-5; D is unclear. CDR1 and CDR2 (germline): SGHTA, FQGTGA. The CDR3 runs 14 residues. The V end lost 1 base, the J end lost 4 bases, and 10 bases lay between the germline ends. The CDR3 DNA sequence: TGTGCCAGCAGCTTAAAGGCTCCGGGAGAGACCCAGTACTTC. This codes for CASSLKAPGETQYF.

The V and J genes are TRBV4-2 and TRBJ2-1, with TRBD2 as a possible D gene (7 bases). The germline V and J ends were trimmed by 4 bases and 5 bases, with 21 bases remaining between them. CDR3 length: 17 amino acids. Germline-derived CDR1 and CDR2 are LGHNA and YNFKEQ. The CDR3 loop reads CASSPHGGRGINNEQFF. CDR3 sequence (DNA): TGTGCCAGCAGCCCCCACGGGGGGCGGGGGATCAACAATGAGCAGTTCTTC.

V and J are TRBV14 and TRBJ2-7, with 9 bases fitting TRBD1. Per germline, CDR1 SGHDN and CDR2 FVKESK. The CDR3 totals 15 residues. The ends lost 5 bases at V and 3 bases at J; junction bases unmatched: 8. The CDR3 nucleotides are TGTGCCAGCAGCGAGAATCCGGGACAGGGCTACGAGCAGTACTTC. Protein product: CASSENPGQGYEQYF.

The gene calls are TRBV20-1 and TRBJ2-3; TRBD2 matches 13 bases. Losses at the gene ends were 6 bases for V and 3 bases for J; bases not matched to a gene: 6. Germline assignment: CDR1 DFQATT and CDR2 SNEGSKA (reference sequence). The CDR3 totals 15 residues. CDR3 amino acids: CSAITSGGATDTQYF. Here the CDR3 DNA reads TGCAGTGCCATAACTAGCGGGGGGGCGACAGATACGCAGTATTTT.

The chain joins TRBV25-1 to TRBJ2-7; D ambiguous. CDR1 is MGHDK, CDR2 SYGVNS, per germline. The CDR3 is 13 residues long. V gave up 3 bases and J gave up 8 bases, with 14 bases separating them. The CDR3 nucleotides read TGTGCCAGCAGTGAGGCTCCGGCTTACAAGCAGTACTTC. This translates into CASSEAPAYKQYF.

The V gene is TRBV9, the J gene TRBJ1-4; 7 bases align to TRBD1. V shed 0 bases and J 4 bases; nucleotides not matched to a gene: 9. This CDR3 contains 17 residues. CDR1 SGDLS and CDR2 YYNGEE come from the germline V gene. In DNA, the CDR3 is TGTGCCAGCAGCGTAGTGGGTCGGACAGGCCTTAATGAAAAACTGTTTTTT. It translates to CASSVVGRTGLNEKLFF.

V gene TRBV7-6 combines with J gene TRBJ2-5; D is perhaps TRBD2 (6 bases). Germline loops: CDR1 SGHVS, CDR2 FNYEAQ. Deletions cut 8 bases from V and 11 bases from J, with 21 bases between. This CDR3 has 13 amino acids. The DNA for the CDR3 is TGTGCCAGCCTACAGGTCATTTCGGGGGAGCAGTACTTC. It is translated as CASLQVISGEQYF. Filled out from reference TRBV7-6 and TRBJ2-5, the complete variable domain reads GAGVSQSPRYKVTKRGQDVALRCDPISGHVSLYWYRQALGQGPEFLTYFNYEAQQDKSGLPNDRFSAERPEGSISTLTIQRTEQRDSAMYRCASLQVISGEQYFGPGTRLLVL.

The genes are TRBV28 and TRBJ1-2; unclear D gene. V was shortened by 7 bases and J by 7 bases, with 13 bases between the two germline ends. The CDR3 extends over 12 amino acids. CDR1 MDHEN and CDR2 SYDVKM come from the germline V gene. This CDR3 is CASTNMPGGYTF. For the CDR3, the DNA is TGTGCCAGCACCAATATGCCGGGTGGCTACACCTTC.

The CDR3 DNA reads TGTGCCAGCAGTCGGGTGGAAGAGACCCAGTACTTC. It is translated as CASSRVEETQYF. This chain links TRBV5-4 with TRBJ2-5; D is unresolved. The germline CDR1 and CDR2 sequences are SGHNT and YYREEE (reference sequence). The CDR3 is 12 amino acids. Trimming stripped 5 bases from V and 3 bases from J, with 8 bases between. Looking up the rest from reference TRBV5-4 and TRBJ2-5 gives the full variable domain: ETGVTQSPTHLIKTRGQQVTLRCSSQSGHNTVSWYQQALGQGPQFIFQYYREEENGRGNFPPRFSGLQFPNYSSELNVNALELDDSALYLCASSRVEETQYFGPGTRLLVL.

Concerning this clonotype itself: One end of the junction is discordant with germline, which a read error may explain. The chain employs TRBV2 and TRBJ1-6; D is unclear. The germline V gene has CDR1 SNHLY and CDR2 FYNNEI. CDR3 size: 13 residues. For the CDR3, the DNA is TGTGCCGTTCACCGCTCCAATAATTCACCCCTCCACTTT. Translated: CAVHRSNNSPLHF. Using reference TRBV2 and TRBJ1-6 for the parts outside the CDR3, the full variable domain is EPEVTQTPSHQVTQMGQEVILRCVPISNHLYFYWYRQILGQKVEFLVSFYNNEISEKSEIFDDQFSVERPDGSNFTLKIRSTKLEDSAMYFCAVHRSNNSPLHFGNGTRLTVT.

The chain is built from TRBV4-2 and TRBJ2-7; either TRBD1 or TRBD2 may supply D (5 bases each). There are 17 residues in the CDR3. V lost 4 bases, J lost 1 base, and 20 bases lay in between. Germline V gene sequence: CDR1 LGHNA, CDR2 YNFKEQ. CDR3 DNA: TGTGCCAGCAGCCGAGAGAGCGGTGCAGGGAATTCCTACGAGCAGTACTTC. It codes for CASSRESGAGNSYEQYF.